A single sample is the source of the 13 T cell receptor beta chains below, sequenced in a study of radiation and T cells in renal cell carcinoma. Assay used: immunoSEQ multiplex PCR; TCRdb lists only in-frame clones, some missing. Found here are roughly 86,000 clones, 85% of them singletons; the top ten hold under 10%. The time point here: blood 4 weeks post-SBRT, at nephrectomy. As to treatment: 15 Gy SBRT to primary tumor, nephrectomy 4 weeks later. The specimen comprised blood, sampled from a patient whose treatment included radiotherapy and nephrectomy. These receptors originate from a man between 50 and 59 years old with renal cell carcinoma.

V gene TRBV10-1 combines with J gene TRBJ2-7; D gene unclear. Trimming took 0 bases from V and 2 from J, leaving 5 bases between them. This CDR3 spans 13 amino acids. Germline-derived CDR1 and CDR2 are WNHNN and SYGVQD (reference sequence). The CDR3 spells CASSESGTYEQYF. The CDR3 nucleotides read TGCGCCAGCAGTGAGTCGGGTACCTACGAGCAGTACTTC.

This chain links TRBV5-8 with TRBJ2-2; TRBD1 might be the D (6 bases). This CDR3 spans 15 amino acids. Trimming shortened V by 4 bases and J by 6 bases, and 16 bases separated the two germline ends. Germline loops: CDR1 SGHTS, CDR2 YDEGEE. The CDR3 reads CASSQKTGFAGELFF. The CDR3 nucleotides are TGTGCCAGCAGCCAAAAAACAGGGTTCGCCGGGGAGCTGTTTTTT.

The rearrangement joins TRBV20-1 to TRBJ1-4; D is undetermined. V shed 3 bases and J shed 8 bases, with 7 bases lying between them. CDR3 length equals 11 residues. The germline CDR1 and CDR2 sequences are DFQATT and SNEGSKA (reference sequence). CDR3 residues: CSASVREKLFF. In DNA, the CDR3 is TGCAGTGCTAGCGTCCGGGAAAAACTGTTTTTT.

This clone was observed a single time. The chain is built from TRBV28 and TRBJ1-4; D might be TRBD1 (5 bases). CDR3 length: 14 amino acids. Trimming took 5 bases from V and 4 from J, leaving 11 bases between them. The germline V gene encodes CDR1 MDHEN and CDR2 SYDVKM. The CDR3 DNA reads TGTGCCAGCAGTCCCCGGGGGAGTAATGAAAAACTGTTTTTT. This encodes CASSPRGSNEKLFF.

CDR3: CASSVPSSTDTQYF. The CDR3 DNA reads as TGTGCCAGCAGCGTTCCGTCTAGCACAGATACGCAGTATTTT. The rearrangement uses TRBV9 and TRBJ2-3; D is uncertain. Germline values: CDR1 SGDLS, CDR2 YYNGEE. V lost 2 bases and J lost 0, with 7 bases in between. The CDR3 extends over 14 amino acids.

The V and J genes are TRBV6-1 and TRBJ2-3; tentative D call: TRBD2 (6 bases). The V and J ends lost 10 bases and 2 bases respectively, with 13 bases between them. The CDR3 runs 13 residues. Germline V lookup: CDR1 MNHNS, CDR2 SASEGT. The CDR3 here is CAIPGLNTDTQYF. In DNA form, the CDR3 reads TGTGCCATCCCGGGACTTAACACAGATACGCAGTATTTT.

This clone was counted a single time. The chain is built from TRBV9 and TRBJ2-2; D is undetermined. CDR3 size: 13 residues. Germline V gives CDR1 SGDLS, CDR2 YYNGEE. V lost 1 base and J lost 8, with 9 bases in between. The CDR3 DNA reads TGTGCCAGCAGCGTAATGTCGGAAGGGGAGCTGTTTTTT. Protein sequence: CASSVMSEGELFF.

J is TRBJ2-5 and V is TRBV7-2, with TRBD2 as a possible D gene (7 bases). V shed 8 bases and J shed 7 bases, with 20 bases lying between them. The CDR3 runs 14 residues. Germline CDR1 and CDR2: SGHTA and FQGNSA. The CDR3 reads CASVNGGGGGTQYF. The DNA for the CDR3 is TGTGCCAGCGTAAATGGCGGGGGAGGGGGGACCCAGTACTTC.

The chain recombines TRBV7-3 with TRBJ2-5; D gene unclear. The germline gives CDR1 SGHTA, CDR2 FQGTGA. This CDR3 is 13 amino acids long. Trimming removed 3 bases from V and 7 bases from J, with 12 bases in between. CDR3 protein: CASSLQEYGTQYF. CDR3 sequence (DNA): TGTGCCAGCAGCTTGCAGGAGTACGGGACCCAGTACTTC.

The V and J genes are TRBV5-1 and TRBJ2-1; a weak D match, TRBD1 (6 bases). The CDR3 totals 15 residues. Deletions cut 4 bases from V and 5 bases from J, with 16 bases between. Per germline, CDR1 SGHRS and CDR2 YFSETQ. CDR3 amino acids: CASSKGVPLDNEQFF. The CDR3 bases are TGCGCCAGCAGCAAGGGGGTCCCCTTGGACAATGAGCAGTTCTTC.

The chain couples TRBV6-1 to TRBJ2-1; D is undetermined. Trimming left V 4 bases short and J 7 bases short, with 8 bases between. The CDR3 spans 12 residues. Germline CDR1 is MNHNS and CDR2 is SASEGT. The CDR3 DNA reads TGTGCCAGCAGTGGCTACACGAATGAGCAGTTCTTC. This encodes CASSGYTNEQFF.

V gene TRBV5-1 combines with J gene TRBJ2-5; TRBD2 might be the D (6 bases). Germline V gene lookup returns CDR1 SGHRS and CDR2 YFSETQ. CDR3 length: 14 residues. With 4 bases removed from V and 2 bases from J, the gap between germline ends came to 12 bases. CDR3 in DNA: TGCGCCAGCAGCCGAGCTAGCGTACAAGAGACCCAGTACTTC. Encoded protein: CASSRASVQETQYF.

The chain uses TRBV30 and TRBJ1-2; D not resolved. Trimming left V 2 bases short and J 8 bases short, with 15 bases between. CDR1 and CDR2 (germline): GTSNPN, SVGIG (reference sequence). The CDR3 is made up of 13 amino acids. The CDR3 bases are TGTGCCTGGAGTCCACGCTCACTTGGGGGCTACACCTTC. It is translated as CAWSPRSLGGYTF.